This entry concerns a single T cell receptor beta chain. What it binds is not known. Trimming took 0 bases from V and 2 from J, leaving 16 bases between them. The CDR3 totals 17 residues. CDR1 and CDR2 from the germline V gene are SGHRS and YFSETQ. TCRdb reanalysed the 5' RACE reads using MiXCR and keeps one entry per CDR3 protein. Here the sample spans 1.5 million to 2 million distinct CDR3 sequences, around 33% being singletons. This specimen belongs to a study of identical twins. Study-wide findings and caveats: Out-of-frame alpha sequences shared by twins showed excess low generation probability. Abundant beta clonotypes from cord blood had fewer insertions, unlike memory repertoires, which showed none. The study drew conclusions from cross-sectional statistical analysis, not from following the same donors.

The V gene is TRBV5-1, the J gene TRBJ2-3, with D possibly being TRBD1 or TRBD2 (5 bases each). The material sequenced was cord blood. The TCR comes from a newborn girl in good health. CDR3 residues: CASSLGPGPYLTDTQYF. The CDR3 DNA reads as TGCGCCAGCAGCTTGGGCCCGGGACCCTACCTCACAGATACGCAGTATTTT.